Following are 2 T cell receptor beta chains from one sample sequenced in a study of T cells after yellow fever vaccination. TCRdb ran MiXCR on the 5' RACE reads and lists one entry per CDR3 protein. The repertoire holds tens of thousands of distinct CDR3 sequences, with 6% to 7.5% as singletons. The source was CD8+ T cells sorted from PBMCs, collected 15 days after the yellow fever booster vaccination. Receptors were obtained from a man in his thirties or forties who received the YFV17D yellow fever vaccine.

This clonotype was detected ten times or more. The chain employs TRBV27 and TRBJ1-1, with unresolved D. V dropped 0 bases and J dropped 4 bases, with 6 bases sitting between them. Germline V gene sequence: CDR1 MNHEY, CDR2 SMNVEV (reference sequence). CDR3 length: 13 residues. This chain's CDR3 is CASSLSPGTEAFF. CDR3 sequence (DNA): TGTGCCAGCAGTTTATCCCCAGGCACTGAAGCTTTCTTT.

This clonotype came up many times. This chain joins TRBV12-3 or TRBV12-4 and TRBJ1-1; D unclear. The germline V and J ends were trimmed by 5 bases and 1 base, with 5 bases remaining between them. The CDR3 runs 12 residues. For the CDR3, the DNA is TGTGCCAGCAGTCCCCAGAACACTGAAGCTTTCTTT. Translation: CASSPQNTEAFF.